This T cell receptor beta chain derives from a study of blood T cell repertoires in COVID-19. The repertoire was sequenced with immunoSEQ multiplex PCR; TCRdb's copy has only in-frame clones and lacks some. The table has 200,000 to 250,000 clones, 80% to 90% seen once. The CDR3 sequence is 11 residues long. V lost 4 bases to trimming and J lost 8 bases; unmatched junction nucleotides: 2. Germline CDR1 GTSNPN, CDR2 SVGIG (reference sequence). The sample consisted of peripheral blood. The chain links TRBV30 to TRBJ2-1, with TRBD1 identical over 7 bases. The TCR originated in a man between 25 and 39 years old with active or convalescent COVID-19. The CDR3 DNA sequence: TGTGCCTGGAATGACAGGGATGAGCAGTTCTTC. Its protein is CAWNDRDEQFF.